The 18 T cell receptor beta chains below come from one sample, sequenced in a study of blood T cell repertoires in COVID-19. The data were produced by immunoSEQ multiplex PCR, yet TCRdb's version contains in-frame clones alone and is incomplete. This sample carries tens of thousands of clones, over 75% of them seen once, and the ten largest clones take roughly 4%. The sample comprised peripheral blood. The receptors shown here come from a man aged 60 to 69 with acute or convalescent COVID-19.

The CDR3 loop is CASSLNRGESPLHF. CDR3 coding DNA: TGTGCCAGCAGCTTGAACAGGGGTGAGTCACCCCTCCACTTT. The chain uses TRBV5-4 and TRBJ1-6; 7 bases match TRBD1. This CDR3 is built from 14 residues. The germline V gene encodes CDR1 SGHNT and CDR2 YYREEE (reference sequence). J lost 10 bases, V lost 1 base, and 5 bases had no gene match. Together with reference TRBV5-4 and TRBJ1-6, the CDR3 gives the full variable domain: ETGVTQSPTHLIKTRGQQVTLRCSSQSGHNTVSWYQQALGQGPQFIFQYYREEENGRGNFPPRFSGLQFPNYSSELNVNALELDDSALYLCASSLNRGESPLHFGNGTRLTVT.

The CDR3 spells CASSDLAGAKGGELFF. DNA for the CDR3: TGTGCCAGCAGTGACTTGGCAGGGGCTAAAGGCGGGGAGCTGTTTTTT. This rearrangement joins TRBV6-4 to TRBJ2-2, with D perhaps TRBD1 (6 bases). CDR1 is MRHNA, CDR2 SNTAGT, per germline. The CDR3 has 16 residues. The V end was cut by 1 base, the J end by 7 bases, with 16 bases between.

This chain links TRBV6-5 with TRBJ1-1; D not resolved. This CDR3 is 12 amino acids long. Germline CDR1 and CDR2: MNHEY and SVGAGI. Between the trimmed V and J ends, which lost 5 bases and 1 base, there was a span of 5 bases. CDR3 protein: CASSRQNTEAFF. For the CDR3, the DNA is TGTGCCAGCAGTAGACAGAACACTGAAGCTTTCTTT.

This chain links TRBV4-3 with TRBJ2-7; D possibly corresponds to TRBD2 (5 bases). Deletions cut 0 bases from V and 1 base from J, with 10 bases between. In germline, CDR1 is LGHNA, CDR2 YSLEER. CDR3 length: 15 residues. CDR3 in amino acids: CASSQEISDSYEQYF. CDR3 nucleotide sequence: TGCGCCAGCAGCCAAGAAATTAGCGATTCCTACGAGCAGTACTTC.

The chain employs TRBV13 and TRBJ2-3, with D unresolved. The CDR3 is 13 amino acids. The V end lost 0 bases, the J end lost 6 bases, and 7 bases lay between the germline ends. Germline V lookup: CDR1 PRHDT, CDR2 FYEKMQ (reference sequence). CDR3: CASSLGRWDTQYF. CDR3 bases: TGTGCCAGCAGCTTAGGCAGGTGGGATACGCAGTATTTT.

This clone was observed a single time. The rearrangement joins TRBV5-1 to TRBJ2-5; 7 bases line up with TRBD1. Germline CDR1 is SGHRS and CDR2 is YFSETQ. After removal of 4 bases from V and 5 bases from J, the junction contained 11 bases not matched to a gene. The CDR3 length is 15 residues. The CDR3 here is CASSGGQARRETQYF. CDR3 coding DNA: TGCGCCAGCAGCGGCGGACAGGCCAGACGGGAGACCCAGTACTTC. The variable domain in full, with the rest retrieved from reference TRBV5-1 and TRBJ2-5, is KAGVTQTPRYLIKTRGQQVTLSCSPISGHRSVSWYQQTPGQGLQFLFEYFSETQRNKGNFPGRFSGRQFSNSRSEMNVSTLELGDSALYLCASSGGQARRETQYFGPGTRLLVL.

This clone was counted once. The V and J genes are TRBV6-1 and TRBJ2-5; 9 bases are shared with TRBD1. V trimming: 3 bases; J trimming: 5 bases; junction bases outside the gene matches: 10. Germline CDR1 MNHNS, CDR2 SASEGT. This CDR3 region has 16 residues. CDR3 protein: CASSEKGQGYRETQYF. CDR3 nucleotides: TGTGCCAGCAGTGAGAAGGGACAGGGATATCGGGAGACCCAGTACTTC.

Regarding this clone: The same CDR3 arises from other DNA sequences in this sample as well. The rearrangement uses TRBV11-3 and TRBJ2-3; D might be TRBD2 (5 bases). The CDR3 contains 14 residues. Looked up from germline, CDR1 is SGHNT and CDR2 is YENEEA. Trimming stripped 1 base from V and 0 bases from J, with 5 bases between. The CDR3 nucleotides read TGTGCCAGCAGCTTAGGGAGGAGCACAGATACGCAGTATTTT. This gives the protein CASSLGRSTDTQYF.

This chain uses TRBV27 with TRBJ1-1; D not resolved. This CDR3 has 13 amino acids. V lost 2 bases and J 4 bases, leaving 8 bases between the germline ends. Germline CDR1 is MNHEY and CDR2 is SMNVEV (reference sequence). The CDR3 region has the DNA TGTGCCAGCAGTTTAGGGTGGGCCACTGAAGCTTTCTTT. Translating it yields CASSLGWATEAFF.

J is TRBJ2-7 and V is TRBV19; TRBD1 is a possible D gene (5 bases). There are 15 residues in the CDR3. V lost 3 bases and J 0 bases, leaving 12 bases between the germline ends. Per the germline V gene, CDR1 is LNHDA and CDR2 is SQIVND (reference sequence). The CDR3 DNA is TGTGCCAGTAGTATGGGGCAGATGAGCTCCTACGAGCAGTACTTC. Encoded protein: CASSMGQMSSYEQYF.

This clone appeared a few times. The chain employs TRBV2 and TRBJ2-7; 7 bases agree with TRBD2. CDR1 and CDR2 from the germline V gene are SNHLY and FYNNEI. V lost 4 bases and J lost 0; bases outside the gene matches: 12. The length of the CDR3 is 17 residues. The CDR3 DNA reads TGTGCCAGCAGTGCGCCCGGGTCTAGCGGACACTCCTACGAGCAGTACTTC. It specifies CASSAPGSSGHSYEQYF.

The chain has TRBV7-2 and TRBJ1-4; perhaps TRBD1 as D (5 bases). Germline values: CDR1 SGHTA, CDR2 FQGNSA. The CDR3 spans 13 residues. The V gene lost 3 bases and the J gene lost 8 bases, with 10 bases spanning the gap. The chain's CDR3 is CASSFGGEEKLFF. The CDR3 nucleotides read TGTGCCAGCAGCTTTGGGGGGGAAGAAAAACTGTTTTTT.

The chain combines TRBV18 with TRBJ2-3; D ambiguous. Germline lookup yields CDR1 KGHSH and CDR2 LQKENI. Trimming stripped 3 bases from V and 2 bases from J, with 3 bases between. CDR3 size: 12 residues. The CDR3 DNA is TGTGCCAGCTCACCCTACACAGATACGCAGTATTTT. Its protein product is CASSPYTDTQYF.

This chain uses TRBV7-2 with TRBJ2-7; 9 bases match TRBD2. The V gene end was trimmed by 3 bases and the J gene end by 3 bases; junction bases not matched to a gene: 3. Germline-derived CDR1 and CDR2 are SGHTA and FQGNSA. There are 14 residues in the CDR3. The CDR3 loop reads CASSLGLANYEQYF. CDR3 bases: TGTGCCAGCAGCTTGGGACTAGCTAACTACGAGCAGTACTTC.

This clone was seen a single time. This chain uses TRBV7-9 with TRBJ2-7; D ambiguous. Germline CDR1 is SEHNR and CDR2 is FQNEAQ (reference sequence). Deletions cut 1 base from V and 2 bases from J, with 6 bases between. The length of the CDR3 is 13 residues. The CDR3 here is CASSLVAAYEQYF. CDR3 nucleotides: TGTGCCAGCAGCTTAGTGGCAGCCTACGAGCAGTACTTC.

CDR3 residues: CASGWQGMFQETQYF. The DNA of the CDR3 is TGTGCCAGCGGCTGGCAGGGGATGTTTCAAGAGACCCAGTACTTC. The chain uses TRBV11-2 and TRBJ2-5, with TRBD1 as a possible D gene (6 bases). V lost 8 bases and J lost 2, with 18 bases in between. The V gene's germline CDR1 is SGHAT and CDR2 FQNNGV. The CDR3 length is 15 residues.

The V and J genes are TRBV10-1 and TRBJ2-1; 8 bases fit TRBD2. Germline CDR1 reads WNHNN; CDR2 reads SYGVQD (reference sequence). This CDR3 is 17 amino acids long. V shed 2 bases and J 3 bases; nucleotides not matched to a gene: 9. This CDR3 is CASSEAGRANVYNEQFF. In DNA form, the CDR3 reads TGCGCCAGCAGTGAGGCCGGGAGGGCCAACGTCTACAATGAGCAGTTCTTC.

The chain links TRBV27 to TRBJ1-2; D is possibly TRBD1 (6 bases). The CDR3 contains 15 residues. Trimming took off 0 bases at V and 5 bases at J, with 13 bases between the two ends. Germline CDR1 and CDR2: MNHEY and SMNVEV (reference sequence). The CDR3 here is CASSLSSGGGYGYTF. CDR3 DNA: TGTGCCAGCAGTTTATCGTCGGGGGGCGGGTATGGCTACACCTTC.